One and the same sample provided the 32 T cell receptor beta chains below, sequenced in a study of T cell clonality in common variable immunodeficiency. The method was immunoSEQ multiplex PCR; TCRdb's version includes in-frame clones alone and lacks a portion of them. The sample contains around 29,000 clones, none of them singletons. The sequenced sample consisted of peripheral blood mononuclear cells. The receptors were gathered from a person aged 18-70 years in good health.

This clone was observed at least ten times. The read is 3 residues too short to cover the CDR3 end, so that end is filled in from the germline J gene. The rearrangement uses TRBV6-1 and TRBJ1-1; D is unresolved. V was clipped by 0 bases and J by 5 bases, with 10 bases between them. CDR1 and CDR2 from the germline V gene are MNHNS and SASEGT. CDR3 length: 14 amino acids. CDR3 residues: CASSEAVRHTEAFF. The part of the CDR3 DNA that was read is TGTGCCAGCAGTGAAGCTGTCAGGCATACTGAA.

Points on this clone: One end of the junction varies from germline; a read error may be responsible. The DNA ends 3 residues before the CDR3 does, and the rest of the CDR3 is filled in from the germline J gene. The V gene is TRBV7-7, the J gene TRBJ2-3; D remains ambiguous. Germline assignment: CDR1 SSHAT and CDR2 FNYEAQ (reference sequence). CDR3 length: 13 residues. The chain's CDR3 is CASSLPGGETQYF. Incomplete CDR3 DNA: TGTGCTAGCAGCCTCCCAGGTGGCGAGACG.

The covered CDR3 bases are TGCAGTGCTAGCGCCCGACAGAGCTCCTATAATTCACCC. Protein: CSASARQSSYNSP. The whole CDR3 reads CSASARQSSYNSPLHF. This chain links TRBV20-1 with TRBJ1-6, with D perhaps matching TRBD1 (5 bases). The read falls 3 residues short of the CDR3 end, and the missing part is taken from the germline J gene. Germline loops: CDR1 DFQATT, CDR2 SNEGSKA (reference sequence). The CDR3 is 16 amino acids. With 3 bases removed from V and 0 bases from J, the gap between germline ends came to 12 bases.

Only a few counts were recorded for this clone. The CDR3 is cut off 3 residues early in the read; its end comes from the germline J gene. The genes are TRBV19 and TRBJ1-2; possible D gene TRBD1, 5 bases. V lost 3 bases to trimming and J lost 0 bases, with 11 bases between them. The CDR3 runs to 15 residues. Germline V CDR1 and CDR2: LNHDA, SQIVND (reference sequence). Here the CDR3 reads CASSIQPGPNYGYTF. The sequenced part of the CDR3 DNA is TGTGCCAGTAGTATCCAGCCAGGGCCTAACTATGGC.

This clone was picked up many times. The sequence runs out 3 residues before the end of the CDR3; the remainder is reconstructed from the germline J gene. The chain has TRBV5-1 and TRBJ1-2, with 8 positions matching TRBD1. Germline CDR1 and CDR2: SGHRS and YFSETQ. This CDR3 spans 14 amino acids. The CDR3 loop is CASSLTGVERGYTF. Incomplete CDR3 DNA: TGCGCCAGCAGCCTGACAGGGGTTGAACGCGGC.

This clone was seen repeatedly, ten times or more. The read falls 3 residues short of the CDR3 end, and the missing part is taken from the germline J gene. The V gene is TRBV10-1, the J gene TRBJ2-7; D perhaps matches TRBD1 (5 bases). Germline V gene data show CDR1 as WNHNN and CDR2 as SYGVQD (reference sequence). There are 14 residues in the CDR3. The V and J ends lost 3 bases and 3 bases respectively, with 12 bases between them. The chain's CDR3 is CASSDYQGNYEQYF. The sequenced CDR3 bases are TGCGCCAGCAGTGATTACCAGGGAAACTACGAG.

This clone was seen at least ten times. The sequenced fragment ends 3 residues before the CDR3 boundary, so the rest is inferred from the germline J gene. The chain combines TRBV19 with TRBJ1-2; D remains ambiguous. Germline V gene lookup returns CDR1 LNHDA and CDR2 SQIVND (reference sequence). There are 11 residues in the CDR3. This CDR3 is CASNKGLGYTF. The sequenced part of the CDR3 DNA is TGTGCCAGTAATAAGGGCTTAGGC.

This clone was recorded at least ten times. The read terminates 3 residues before the CDR3 end, so the remaining end is supplied by the germline J gene. The J gene is TRBJ1-1, the V gene TRBV7-2; D remains ambiguous. V was shortened by 5 bases and J by 3 bases, with 10 bases between the two germline ends. This CDR3 contains 13 residues. The germline CDR1 and CDR2 sequences are SGHTA and FQGNSA. CDR3 sequence reads: CASSVNPDTEAFF. CDR3 DNA (partial): TGTGCCAGCAGCGTCAACCCAGACACTGAA.

This clone showed up just a few times. The read ends 3 residues before the CDR3 terminus; that terminus is restored from the germline J gene. This sequence joins TRBV19 and TRBJ2-2; D may be TRBD2 (6 bases). Germline assignment: CDR1 LNHDA and CDR2 SQIVND (reference sequence). This CDR3 is built from 16 residues. V was trimmed by 10 bases and J by 8 bases, leaving 26 bases between them. The CDR3 DNA, read in part, is TGTGCCACTTCGTTTGGGGGGATCGGCGGGGCAGGGGAG. Encoded protein: CATSFGGIGGAGE. In full, the CDR3 is CATSFGGIGGAGELFF.

This clone was picked up a small number of times. The CDR3 end is not reached by the read, which stops 3 residues before it; the germline J gene fills it in. J is TRBJ1-1 and V is TRBV18; 8 bases are a match to TRBD1. Germline-derived CDR1 and CDR2 are KGHSH and LQKENI. The J segment lost 5 bases and the V segment lost 6 bases, leaving 8 bases of the junction unmatched. CDR3 length equals 14 residues. CDR3 loop: CASSLRDRGTEAFF. The DNA read from the CDR3 is TGTGCCAGCTCCCTCCGCGACAGGGGTACTGAA.

This clone was counted between two and nine times. The CDR3 goes on 3 residues after the read ends, and that part is filled in from the germline J gene. The chain carries TRBV5-1 and TRBJ1-2; tentatively, D is TRBD1 (6 bases). The CDR3 is 14 amino acids. Germline V gene sequence: CDR1 SGHRS, CDR2 YFSETQ. The V and J ends lost 4 bases and 6 bases respectively, with 16 bases between them. The DNA read from the CDR3 is TGCGCCAGCAGCGCCCAAACAGGGTTCGATGGC. Amino acid sequence: CASSAQTGFDG. The CDR3 as a whole reads CASSAQTGFDGYTF.

Many counts were recorded for this clone. The CDR3 here is CSVSQGVNSPLHF. The DNA read from the CDR3 is TGCAGTGTATCACAGGGGGTTAATTCACCC. The rearrangement uses TRBV20-1 and TRBJ1-6; 8 positions match TRBD1. The read comes to an end 3 residues before the CDR3 does, leaving the germline J gene to fill in the end. Trimming removed 7 bases from V and 6 bases from J; junction bases left unmatched: 5. Germline CDR1 is DFQATT and CDR2 is SNEGSKA (reference sequence). The CDR3 length is 13 residues.

Turning to this clone: With the read ending 3 residues before the CDR3 end, the germline J gene is used to fill in that end. The chain recombines TRBV19 with TRBJ2-4, with unresolved D. This CDR3 spans 11 amino acids. Germline V gives CDR1 LNHDA, CDR2 SQIVND (reference sequence). CDR3 bases read: TGTGCCAGTAGTGTAAATAAGGGT. It encodes CASSVNKG. The entire CDR3 protein reads CASSVNKGQYF.

This clone came up many times. The read ends 3 residues before the CDR3 terminus; that terminus is restored from the germline J gene. The J gene is TRBJ2-7, the V gene TRBV5-4, with 11 bases aligning to TRBD1. V dropped 0 bases and J dropped 6; count of bases not matched to a gene: 5. CDR1 and CDR2 (germline): SGHNT, YYREEE (reference sequence). The CDR3 is 15 amino acids. Here the CDR3 reads CASSLGTGGEFEQYF. CDR3 DNA (partial): TGTGCCAGCAGCTTGGGGACAGGGGGCGAATTCGAG.

This clone came up a few times. The read halts 3 residues ahead of the CDR3 end, with the missing end drawn from the germline J gene. The rearrangement joins TRBV18 to TRBJ2-1, with 11 positions matching TRBD2. This CDR3 has 16 amino acids. Germline values: CDR1 KGHSH, CDR2 LQKENI. The V segment lost 3 bases and the J segment 3 bases; nucleotides outside the gene matches: 4. This chain's CDR3 is CASSPDSGRGYNEQFF. The part of the CDR3 DNA that was read is TGTGCCAGCTCACCGGATAGCGGGAGGGGCTACAATGAG.

This clone was picked up many times. CDR3 residues: CASSLALTGELFF. Partial CDR3 DNA: TGTGCCAGCAGCTTAGCCCTCACCGGGGAG. The rearrangement links TRBV11-3 to TRBJ2-2; no clear D gene. The read finishes 3 residues shy of the CDR3 end, and the germline J gene is used to complete it. Per the germline V gene, CDR1 is SGHNT and CDR2 is YENEEA. The CDR3 loop spans 13 amino acids. V was trimmed by 1 base and J by 4 bases, leaving 4 bases between them.

There are many counts of this clone. The CDR3 goes on 3 residues after the read ends, and that part is filled in from the germline J gene. The chain employs TRBV7-9 and TRBJ1-2; 7 bases agree with TRBD1. The length of the CDR3 is 14 residues. From germline, CDR1 is SEHNR and CDR2 FQNEAQ (reference sequence). The sequenced part of the CDR3 DNA is TGTGCCAGCAGCCCACAAAATCAGGGGGGAAGC. It encodes CASSPQNQGGS. The complete CDR3 reads CASSPQNQGGSYTF.

This clone was picked up many times. The read terminates 3 residues before the CDR3 end, so the remaining end is supplied by the germline J gene. The rearrangement uses TRBV4-1 and TRBJ2-7, with D possibly being TRBD1 (6 bases). CDR3 length: 14 amino acids. Germline CDR1 and CDR2: MGHRA and YSYEKL. V shed 4 bases and J shed 6 bases, with 16 bases lying between them. The CDR3 is CASSRTSTGSEQYF. The CDR3 DNA, read in part, is TGCGCCAGCAGCCGTACCTCTACAGGGAGCGAG.

This clone was seen repeatedly, ten times or more. The CDR3 extends 3 residues past the end of the read, so its final part is completed from the germline J gene. The rearrangement joins TRBV5-4 to TRBJ1-1; D perhaps matches TRBD1 (5 bases). The germline CDR1 and CDR2 sequences are SGHNT and YYREEE (reference sequence). V gave up 3 bases and J gave up 6 bases, with 9 bases separating them. CDR3 size: 12 residues. The CDR3 here is CASSWGGAEAFF. The sequenced CDR3 bases are TGTGCCAGCAGCTGGGGCGGGGCTGAA.

This clone occurred many times. The sequence runs out 3 residues before the end of the CDR3; the remainder is reconstructed from the germline J gene. The chain joins TRBV7-6 to TRBJ2-3; TRBD2 agrees at 9 bases. Germline CDR1 and CDR2: SGHVS and FNYEAQ. This CDR3 comprises 17 residues. J gave up 4 bases and V 4 bases, and 12 bases lay outside the gene matches. The CDR3 reads CASSSGIAGVIADTQYF. The part of the CDR3 DNA that was read is TGTGCCAGCAGCTCCGGGATAGCGGGAGTAATCGCAGATACG.

As regards this clone: The sequence runs out 3 residues before the end of the CDR3; the remainder is reconstructed from the germline J gene. The chain couples TRBV11-3 to TRBJ2-5; D remains unclear. V lost 3 bases and J 2 bases, leaving 10 bases between the germline ends. There are 14 residues in the CDR3. Germline-derived CDR1 and CDR2 are SGHNT and YENEEA. The sequenced CDR3 bases are TGTGCCAGCAGCTTGGGTTTCAGGCAAGAGACC. Protein sequence: CASSLGFRQET. The full CDR3 is CASSLGFRQETQYF.

This clone appeared many times. The sequenced fragment ends 3 residues before the CDR3 boundary, so the rest is inferred from the germline J gene. The chain combines TRBV30 with TRBJ1-1; D is ambiguous. The CDR3 spans 13 residues. Germline values: CDR1 GTSNPN, CDR2 SVGIG (reference sequence). Trimming shortened V by 1 base and J by 3 bases, and 9 bases separated the two germline ends. CDR3 region: CAWSGEGYTEAFF. CDR3 bases read: TGTGCCTGGAGTGGTGAAGGCTACACTGAA.

This clone occurred many times. The read ends 3 residues early relative to the CDR3; the germline J gene fills the gap. The chain combines TRBV27 with TRBJ2-7; D gene uncertain. V was cut by 6 bases and J by 3 bases, with 9 bases left in between. The germline V gene encodes CDR1 MNHEY and CDR2 SMNVEV (reference sequence). This CDR3 is built from 12 residues. Incomplete CDR3 DNA: TGTGCCAGCAGAAGACACGGCTACGAG. Translated: CASRRHGYE. The whole CDR3 sequence reads CASRRHGYEQYF.

This clone was counted at least ten times. The read finishes 3 residues shy of the CDR3 end, and the germline J gene is used to complete it. The chain uses TRBV7-3 and TRBJ2-1; a possible D gene is TRBD2 (6 bases). Germline CDR1 and CDR2: SGHTA and FQGTGA. The CDR3 runs 14 residues. The V end was cut by 3 bases, the J end by 9 bases, with 15 bases between. The sequenced part of the CDR3 DNA is TGTGCCAGCAGCTTTAGACTAGAGGCAATTGAG. Translated, it gives CASSFRLEAIE. The whole CDR3 sequence is CASSFRLEAIEQFF.

This clone showed up many times. The read gets to within 3 residues of the CDR3 end, and the germline J gene fills in the rest. V is TRBV6-2 or TRBV6-3 and J is TRBJ2-7; 7 bases are a match to TRBD2. From germline, CDR1 is MNHEY and CDR2 SVGEGT. The CDR3 extends over 15 amino acids. Trimming removed 4 bases from V and 0 bases from J; junction bases left unmatched: 6. The CDR3 spells CASSLGSGNSYEQYF. Incomplete CDR3 DNA: TGTGCCAGCAGTTTGGGCAGCGGGAACTCCTACGAG.

This clone was counted many times. The read ends 3 residues shy of where the CDR3 ends; the end is completed using the germline J gene. J is TRBJ2-7 and V is TRBV30, with 12 bases aligning to TRBD2. Per germline, CDR1 GTSNPN and CDR2 SVGIG (reference sequence). The CDR3 covers 14 residues. V dropped 5 bases and J dropped 4; count of bases not matched to a gene: 6. Partial CDR3 DNA: TGTGCCTGGGCTGGACTAGCGGGAAATTACGAG. It is translated as CAWAGLAGNYE. The full-length CDR3 reads as CAWAGLAGNYEQYF.

This clone was picked up many times. Coverage ceases 3 residues before the CDR3 finishes, and the germline J gene fills in the end. The chain couples TRBV6-2 or TRBV6-3 to TRBJ2-5; perhaps TRBD2 as D (6 bases). Germline V gene lookup returns CDR1 MNHEY and CDR2 SVGEGT. There are 14 residues in the CDR3. V lost 5 bases, J lost 5 bases, and 15 bases lay in between. The sequenced CDR3 bases are TGTGCCAGCAGTGGACTAAGCGGATGGGAGACC. Translated, it gives CASSGLSGWET. The entire CDR3 sequence reads CASSGLSGWETQYF.

This clone was detected many times. The missing CDR3 end, 3 residues past where the read stops, is filled in from the germline J gene. This chain connects TRBV19 to TRBJ2-3; 9 bases agree with TRBD2. The CDR3 length is 15 residues. Losses at the gene ends were 8 bases for V and 1 base for J; bases not matched to a gene: 7. The germline V gene has CDR1 LNHDA and CDR2 SQIVND (reference sequence). The part of the CDR3 DNA that was read is TGTGCCAGTCGGGCGATAGCGGGGGGCACAGATACG. Translation: CASRAIAGGTDT. The complete CDR3 reads CASRAIAGGTDTQYF.

This clone was counted ten times or more. The missing CDR3 end, 3 residues past where the read stops, is filled in from the germline J gene. V gene TRBV6-1 combines with J gene TRBJ2-3; 10 positions agree with TRBD2. The V gene's germline CDR1 is MNHNS and CDR2 SASEGT. The V gene end was trimmed by 4 bases and the J gene end by 6 bases; junction bases not matched to a gene: 10. This CDR3 contains 16 residues. This CDR3 is CASSAPQREGRDTQYF. CDR3 bases read: TGTGCCAGCAGTGCCCCCCAGCGGGAGGGGAGGGATACG.

Many counts were recorded for this clone. Coverage ceases 3 residues before the CDR3 finishes, and the germline J gene fills in the end. V usage is TRBV19 and J usage is TRBJ2-2; TRBD1 might be the D (5 bases). Trimming cost V 4 bases and J 7 bases, with 10 bases left between them. CDR3 size: 13 residues. The V gene's germline CDR1 is LNHDA and CDR2 SQIVND (reference sequence). Partial CDR3 DNA: TGTGCCAGTAGTACGCAGGGTGGCGGGGAG. Protein sequence: CASSTQGGGE. The entire CDR3 protein reads CASSTQGGGELFF.

This clone occurred many times. The read is 3 residues too short to cover the CDR3 end, so that end is filled in from the germline J gene. The V call is TRBV19, the J call TRBJ1-1; 10 nucleotides line up with TRBD1. Germline V gene sequence: CDR1 LNHDA, CDR2 SQIVND (reference sequence). V shed 7 bases and J 1 base; nucleotides not matched to a gene: 15. The CDR3 is 18 amino acids. CDR3 residues: CASKTDRGLSGGNTEAFF. The covered CDR3 bases are TGTGCCAGTAAGACAGACAGGGGGCTCTCAGGTGGGAACACTGAA.

This clone was counted ten times or more. One end of the junction is discordant with germline, which a read error may explain. The read finishes 3 residues shy of the CDR3 end, and the germline J gene is used to complete it. V usage is TRBV20-1 and J usage is TRBJ1-1; D is possibly TRBD1 (5 bases). Germline CDR1 and CDR2: DFQATT and SNEGSKA (reference sequence). The CDR3 consists of 11 residues. The CDR3 sequence: CSARDSVEAFF. The covered CDR3 bases are TGCAGTGCGAGAGACAGTGTGGAA.